Sequencing of this T cell receptor (beta chain) was carried out in a study of T-cell reconstitution after alpha-beta-depleted transplantation in children. In its sample, this clonotype was seen a few times. Library preparation (for TCRbeta) was performed with unique molecular identifiers. TCRdb independently ran MiXCR on the PCR reads; one entry per CDR3 protein. The data hold about 610,000 distinct CDR3 sequences, with roughly 10% observed a single time. Germline CDR1 is MNHEY and CDR2 is SMNVEV (reference sequence). Trimming cost V 6 bases and J 5 bases, with 11 bases left between them. The CDR3 loop spans 14 amino acids.

The specimen was PBMCs from the stem cell graft donor, collected from the stem cell graft. The sequence came from a human donor who donated a stem cell graft to a child with acute myeloid leukemia. This sequence joins TRBV27 and TRBJ1-6, with a possible D match to TRBD1 (6 bases). This CDR3 reads CASRYQGNNSPLHF. CDR3 sequence (DNA): TGTGCCAGCAGATATCAGGGGAATAATTCACCCCTCCACTTT.